A single sample gave rise to the 29 T cell receptor beta chains below, sequenced in a study of CD8 T cells in seronegative destructive rheumatoid arthritis. Produced via immunoSEQ multiplex PCR; TCRdb's table is partial and in-frame only. The table records several thousand clones, 65% to 75% of them present only once. What was sequenced was CD8+ T cells from blood. The receptors were gathered from a woman aged 50-70 years with seronegative destructive rheumatoid arthritis.

This clone appeared once. J is TRBJ1-4 and V is TRBV5-6; TRBD1 agrees at 9 bases. V shed 4 bases, J shed 6 bases, and the junction held 4 bases outside the gene matches. Germline assignment: CDR1 SGHDT and CDR2 YYEEEE. This CDR3 contains 14 residues. CDR3 region: CASSDTGGHEKLFF. CDR3 sequence (DNA): TGTGCCAGCAGCGACACAGGGGGCCATGAAAAACTGTTTTTT.

V is TRBV11-1 and J is TRBJ1-2; 10 nucleotides match TRBD1. J lost 3 bases, V lost 1 base, and 8 bases had no gene match. This CDR3 has 17 amino acids. Germline V lookup: CDR1 SGHAT, CDR2 FQDESV (reference sequence). CDR3 sequence (DNA): TGTGCCAGCAGCTTAGAGGGGACAGGGGATCAGGACTATGGCTACACCTTC. Translated: CASSLEGTGDQDYGYTF.

The table lists this clone with a few counts. The chain carries TRBV6-5 and TRBJ1-1; TRBD1 might be the D (5 bases). Trimming shortened V by 6 bases and J by 1 base, and 12 bases separated the two germline ends. CDR3 size: 14 residues. CDR1 and CDR2 (germline): MNHEY, SVGAGI. The CDR3 nucleotides read TGTGCCAGCAGGGGGGGACTACAGAACACTGAAGCTTTCTTT. The encoded protein is CASRGGLQNTEAFF.

The table lists this clone with a few counts. The J gene is TRBJ2-5, the V gene TRBV5-1; a weak D match, TRBD2 (7 bases). V shed 6 bases and J shed 9 bases, with 24 bases lying between them. The germline V gene has CDR1 SGHRS and CDR2 YFSETQ. This CDR3 comprises 15 residues. This chain's CDR3 is CASTDRTRGAGAQYF. The CDR3 DNA follows: TGCGCCAGCACCGATAGGACTAGGGGGGCCGGGGCCCAGTACTTC.

This clone was counted only a few times. The chain uses TRBV7-9 and TRBJ2-3; D might be TRBD2 (5 bases). This CDR3 is built from 15 residues. Germline-derived CDR1 and CDR2 are SEHNR and FQNEAQ (reference sequence). V lost 3 bases, J lost 0 bases, and 10 bases lay in between. The CDR3 sequence is CASSFWTLSTDTQYF. CDR3 nucleotides: TGTGCCAGCAGCTTTTGGACTCTAAGCACAGATACGCAGTATTTT.

This chain links TRBV15 with TRBJ1-2; 11 bases line up with TRBD1. Germline values: CDR1 LNHNV, CDR2 YYDKDF (reference sequence). The J segment lost 6 bases and the V segment lost 6 bases, leaving 9 bases of the junction unmatched. CDR3 size: 15 residues. The CDR3, as DNA: TGTGCCACCAGAAACCCGGGACAGGGGGGAAATGGCTACACCTTC. It encodes CATRNPGQGGNGYTF.

The CDR3 reads CASSVGASGGRTYEQYF. The CDR3 DNA follows: TGTGCCAGCAGCGTAGGCGCTAGCGGGGGGAGAACCTACGAGCAGTACTTC. The V gene is TRBV9, the J gene TRBJ2-7; 11 nucleotides agree with TRBD2. CDR1 and CDR2 from the germline V gene are SGDLS and YYNGEE. The CDR3 is 17 amino acids. V was clipped by 0 bases and J by 2 bases; unmatched bases: 7.

This chain uses TRBV9 with TRBJ1-1, with 8 bases matching TRBD1. J lost 2 bases, V lost 3 bases, and 12 bases had no gene match. Per the germline V gene, CDR1 is SGDLS and CDR2 is YYNGEE. The CDR3 spans 17 residues. This CDR3 reads CASSGPGGRVHNTEAFF. In DNA form, the CDR3 reads TGTGCCAGCAGCGGCCCAGGGGGCAGAGTACACAACACTGAAGCTTTCTTT.

The V call is TRBV2, the J call TRBJ2-7; 9 nucleotides agree with TRBD1. J gave up 7 bases and V 8 bases, and 9 bases lay outside the gene matches. The CDR3 covers 13 residues. Germline loops: CDR1 SNHLY, CDR2 FYNNEI. CDR3: CASPGQGGREQYF. The CDR3 nucleotides are TGTGCCAGCCCGGGACAGGGCGGAAGAGAGCAGTACTTC.

This rearrangement joins TRBV7-9 to TRBJ2-3, with 7 bases that match TRBD1. The ends lost 3 bases at V and 4 bases at J; junction bases unmatched: 7. The CDR3 has 15 residues. CDR1 SEHNR and CDR2 FQNEAQ come from the germline V gene (reference sequence). The CDR3 protein is CASSFGWTGSDTQYF. DNA of the CDR3: TGTGCCAGCAGCTTCGGATGGACAGGATCAGATACGCAGTATTTT.

This clone is large by share. CDR3 sequence (DNA): TGTGCCAGCAGTTTGGACAGGGCAAACACCGGGGAGCTGTTTTTT. It translates to CASSLDRANTGELFF. The chain links TRBV27 to TRBJ2-2; 8 positions match TRBD1. The CDR3 totals 15 residues. Germline assignment: CDR1 MNHEY and CDR2 SMNVEV (reference sequence). The V gene end was trimmed by 3 bases and the J gene end by 2 bases; junction bases not matched to a gene: 2.

This clone came up a few times. The V call is TRBV5-1, the J call TRBJ1-2; D possibly corresponds to TRBD1 (6 bases). The CDR3 spans 14 residues. Per germline, CDR1 SGHRS and CDR2 YFSETQ. Deletions cut 0 bases from V and 6 bases from J, with 12 bases between. In DNA, the CDR3 is TGCGCCAGCAGCTTGGGGGACAAGAGGGATGGCTACACCTTC. It encodes CASSLGDKRDGYTF.

In its sample, this clone ranks as medium-sized. The gene calls are TRBV4-1 and TRBJ1-2; 8 positions agree with TRBD1. Germline-derived CDR1 and CDR2 are MGHRA and YSYEKL. The V and J ends lost 4 bases and 2 bases, in that order; junction bases with no gene match: 3. The CDR3 spans 14 residues. CDR3 coding DNA: TGCGCCAGCAGCCCCTGGACAGGGAACTATGGCTACACCTTC. Translation gives CASSPWTGNYGYTF.

Note on this clone: With a far larger clone one base away, a read error is the likely cause. The chain joins TRBV2 to TRBJ2-7, with D possibly TRBD2 on 5 matching bases. The length of the CDR3 is 13 residues. Germline-derived CDR1 and CDR2 are SNHLY and FYNNEI. The CDR3, as DNA: TGTGCCAGAAGTGAAGGAGGAAGCTACGAGCAGTACTTC. This translates into CARSEGGSYEQYF.

This chain uses TRBV6-5 with TRBJ1-1, with D unclear. The CDR3 length is 12 residues. Germline CDR1 is MNHEY and CDR2 is SVGAGI. Trimming removed 2 bases from V and 4 bases from J, with 5 bases in between. This CDR3 is CASSYGLTEAFF. Written as DNA, the CDR3 is TGTGCCAGCAGTTACGGACTCACTGAAGCTTTCTTT.

This rearrangement joins TRBV9 to TRBJ2-4; 7 bases align to TRBD2. Per the germline V gene, CDR1 is SGDLS and CDR2 is YYNGEE. This CDR3 spans 14 amino acids. Trimming at V came to 0 bases and at J to 4 bases, leaving 1 base not matched to a gene. Here the CDR3 reads CASSVGGGKNIQYF. Here the CDR3 DNA reads TGTGCCAGCAGCGTAGGGGGAGGGAAAAACATTCAGTACTTC.

The rearrangement links TRBV9 to TRBJ1-2; 10 nucleotides line up with TRBD1. J lost 2 bases, V lost 4 bases, and 14 bases had no gene match. Per the germline V gene, CDR1 is SGDLS and CDR2 is YYNGEE. The CDR3 runs 18 residues. CDR3 DNA: TGTGCCAGCAGCCCTTCTCCGACAGGGGGCCAGGCAAACTATGGCTACACCTTC. Its protein product is CASSPSPTGGQANYGYTF.

This chain connects TRBV2 to TRBJ2-7; 8 nucleotides align to TRBD1. V dropped 3 bases and J dropped 0; count of bases not matched to a gene: 4. CDR3 length: 15 residues. Germline V gives CDR1 SNHLY, CDR2 FYNNEI. The CDR3 loop reads CASSEWGTGSYEQYF. CDR3 nucleotide sequence: TGTGCCAGCAGTGAGTGGGGGACAGGCTCCTACGAGCAGTACTTC.

The chain combines TRBV9 with TRBJ2-7; 8 nucleotides line up with TRBD1. Per the germline V gene, CDR1 is SGDLS and CDR2 is YYNGEE. The trim removed 0 bases at V and 5 bases at J, leaving 4 bases unmatched. The CDR3 totals 14 residues. The DNA for the CDR3 is TGTGCCAGCAGCGTAGGCGACAGGGGAAACGAGCAGTACTTC. This encodes CASSVGDRGNEQYF.

The rearrangement joins TRBV4-2 to TRBJ2-4; 12 nucleotides match TRBD1. V lost 4 bases to trimming and J lost 7 bases; unmatched junction nucleotides: 8. Germline CDR1 LGHNA, CDR2 YNFKEQ. The CDR3 covers 16 residues. The CDR3 region has the DNA TGTGCCAGCAGCCCTACGGCGGGACAGGGGGCTAACATTCAGTACTTC. This gives the protein CASSPTAGQGANIQYF.

V and J are TRBV6-5 and TRBJ1-6; 8 bases align to TRBD1. Germline loops: CDR1 MNHEY, CDR2 SVGAGI. CDR3 length: 13 amino acids. The junction had 0 bases not matched to a gene; V was cut back by 2 bases and J by 9 bases. The CDR3 sequence: CASSYGQGSPLHF. CDR3 DNA: TGTGCCAGCAGTTACGGACAGGGTTCACCCCTCCACTTT.

CDR3 nucleotides: TGTGCCAGCAGCCAAGGGCAGGGAGGCACTGAAGCTTTCTTT. Amino acids: CASSQGQGGTEAFF. V gene TRBV4-2 combines with J gene TRBJ1-1, with a weak D call TRBD1 (5 bases). The CDR3 loop spans 14 amino acids. V dropped 1 base and J dropped 4 bases, with 10 bases sitting between them. Germline CDR1 is LGHNA and CDR2 is YNFKEQ.

This clone has more than one count but fewer than ten. The J gene is TRBJ2-1, the V gene TRBV5-4; tentative D call: TRBD2 (5 bases). The CDR3 loop spans 15 amino acids. Germline assignment: CDR1 SGHNT and CDR2 YYREEE (reference sequence). Trimming took off 0 bases at V and 0 bases at J, with 7 bases between the two ends. CDR3 amino acids: CASSLVRGSYNEQFF. The CDR3 coding sequence is TGTGCCAGCAGCTTGGTTCGGGGCTCCTACAATGAGCAGTTCTTC.

Of note for this clone: This probably arose from a read error, given a far larger clone one base away. V gene TRBV7-2 combines with J gene TRBJ1-2; 10 bases map to TRBD1. This CDR3 is built from 17 residues. Germline CDR1 SGHTA, CDR2 FQGNSA. CDR3 loop: CVSSLEGTGDQDYGYTF. CDR3 bases: TGTGTCAGCAGCTTAGAGGGGACAGGGGATCAGGACTATGGCTACACCTTC. Drawing the rest from reference TRBV7-2 and TRBJ1-2, the complete variable domain is GAGVSQSPSNKVTEKGKDVELRCDPISGHTALYWYRQSLGQGLEFLIYFQGNSAPDKSGLPSDRFSAERTGGSVSTLTIQRTQQEDSAVYLCVSSLEGTGDQDYGYTFGSGTRLTVV.

This chain uses TRBV29-1 with TRBJ1-1; 12 bases map to TRBD1. The germline CDR1 and CDR2 sequences are SQVTM and ANQGSEA. CDR3 length: 14 residues. J was trimmed by 5 bases and V by 5 bases; bases with no gene match: 6. Here the CDR3 DNA reads TGCAGCGTTTGGGGACAGGGGGCAGGGACTGAAGCTTTCTTT. Translated: CSVWGQGAGTEAFF. The full variable domain, its missing parts supplied by reference TRBV29-1 and TRBJ1-1, is SAVISQKPSRDICQRGTSLTIQCQVDSQVTMMFWYRQQPGQSLTLIATANQGSEATYESGFVIDKFPISRPNLTFSTLTVSNMSPEDSSIYLCSVWGQGAGTEAFFGQGTRLTVV.

This sequence joins TRBV13 and TRBJ1-5; D is possibly TRBD1 (6 bases). V was pared by 4 bases and J by 2 bases, with 9 bases between. The CDR3 is made up of 14 amino acids. Germline assignment: CDR1 PRHDT and CDR2 FYEKMQ (reference sequence). CDR3: CASSSRQGNQPQHF. The CDR3 bases are TGTGCCAGCAGCTCGAGACAGGGCAATCAGCCCCAGCATTTT. The variable domain in full, with the rest retrieved from reference TRBV13 and TRBJ1-5, is AAGVIQSPRHLIKEKRETATLKCYPIPRHDTVYWYQQGPGQDPQFLISFYEKMQSDKGSIPDRFSAQQFSDYHSELNMSSLELGDSALYFCASSSRQGNQPQHFGDGTRLSIL.

The chain couples TRBV7-9 to TRBJ2-7, with D perhaps TRBD2 (6 bases). Germline V gene data show CDR1 as SEHNR and CDR2 as FQNEAQ (reference sequence). Trimming pared 7 bases from V and 2 bases from J, leaving 9 bases between. This CDR3 has 12 residues. The CDR3 nucleotides are TGTGCCAGCATGGGGGGAACCTACGAGCAGTACTTC. It is translated as CASMGGTYEQYF.

This clone was observed a few times. V usage is TRBV30 and J usage is TRBJ2-5; D is possibly TRBD2 (5 bases). The CDR3 covers 12 residues. Germline CDR1 is GTSNPN and CDR2 is SVGIG (reference sequence). V was trimmed by 0 bases and J by 7 bases, leaving 9 bases between them. The CDR3 loop reads CAWSVRTLTQYF. CDR3 bases: TGTGCCTGGAGTGTGAGGACTTTGACCCAGTACTTC.

The J gene is TRBJ1-4, the V gene TRBV27; 9 bases are a match to TRBD1. This CDR3 has 15 amino acids. Germline CDR1 reads MNHEY; CDR2 reads SMNVEV (reference sequence). J lost 6 bases, V lost 4 bases, and 6 bases had no gene match. DNA of the CDR3: TGTGCCAGCAGTTCCCGGGACAGGGTAGATGAAAAACTGTTTTTT. It yields the protein CASSSRDRVDEKLFF.